One and the same sample provided the 4 T cell receptor beta chains below, sequenced in a study of blood T cells in healthy people across ages. It was with a sample-barcoded 5' primer and a J-beta primer mix that a second PCR of about 6 to 12 cycles was run. Each CDR3 protein gets one entry after TCRdb re-called the 5' RACE reads with MiXCR. The sample lists 790,000 or so distinct CDR3 sequences, about half seen once, with roughly 20% in the top ten. The sample taken for sequencing was blood. These receptors were obtained from a man older than 75 in good health.

The gene calls are TRBV7-2 and TRBJ2-7; the D gene could be TRBD1 or TRBD2 (5 bases each). Germline CDR1 reads SGHTA; CDR2 reads FQGNSA. Trimming took off 5 bases at V and 1 base at J, with 12 bases between the two ends. CDR3 length: 14 residues. CDR3 sequence (DNA): TGTGCCAGCAGCACGAGGGACGGATCCTACGAGCAGTACTTC. Residues: CASSTRDGSYEQYF.

This clonotype has a handful of counts. CDR3 in amino acids: CASSRLKLTGAYGYTF. CDR3 DNA: TGTGCCAGCAGCCGGCTAAAGCTGACAGGGGCTTATGGCTACACCTTC. V usage is TRBV4-2 and J usage is TRBJ1-2, with 8 bases matching TRBD1. Germline assignment: CDR1 LGHNA and CDR2 YNFKEQ. CDR3 size: 16 residues. The J segment lost 5 bases and the V segment lost 4 bases, leaving 12 bases of the junction unmatched.

This clonotype came up a few times. J is TRBJ2-3 and V is TRBV18; D is ambiguous. V was pared by 0 bases and J by 2 bases, with 6 bases between. The CDR3 loop spans 14 amino acids. CDR1 is KGHSH and CDR2 is LQKENI in the germline V gene. The CDR3 region is CASSPPIVTDTQYF. The DNA for the CDR3 is TGTGCCAGCTCACCACCTATCGTCACAGATACGCAGTATTTT.

This clonotype has ten or more counts. The rearrangement uses TRBV7-9 and TRBJ2-6; TRBD1 might be the D (6 bases). Per germline, CDR1 SEHNR and CDR2 FQNEAQ (reference sequence). The CDR3 loop spans 14 amino acids. With 6 bases removed from V and 4 bases from J, the gap between germline ends came to 10 bases. DNA of the CDR3: TGTGCCAGCAGTTCAGGGGTGGGGGCCAACGTCCTGACTTTC. Translating it yields CASSSGVGANVLTF.